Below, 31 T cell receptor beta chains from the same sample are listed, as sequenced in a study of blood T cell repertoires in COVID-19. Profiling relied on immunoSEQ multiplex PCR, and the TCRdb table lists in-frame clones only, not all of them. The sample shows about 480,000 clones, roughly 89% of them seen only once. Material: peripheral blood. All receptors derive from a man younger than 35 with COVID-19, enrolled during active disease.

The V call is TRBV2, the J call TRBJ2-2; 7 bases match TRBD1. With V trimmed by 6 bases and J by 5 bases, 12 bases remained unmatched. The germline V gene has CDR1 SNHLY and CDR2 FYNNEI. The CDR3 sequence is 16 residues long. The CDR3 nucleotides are TGTGCCAGCAGGGATCTTTCGACAGGGCGGACCGGGGAGCTGTTTTTT. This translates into CASRDLSTGRTGELFF.

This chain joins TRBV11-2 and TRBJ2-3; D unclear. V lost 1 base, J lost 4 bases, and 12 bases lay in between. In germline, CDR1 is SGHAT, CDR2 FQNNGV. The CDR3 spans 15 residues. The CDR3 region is CASSLATFPADTQYF. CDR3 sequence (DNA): TGTGCCAGCAGCTTAGCTACCTTTCCCGCAGATACGCAGTATTTT.

Here the CDR3 reads CATSGRDIRGEQYF. The CDR3 bases are TGTGCCACCAGCGGCCGGGACATCCGGGGCGAGCAGTACTTC. The chain is built from TRBV15 and TRBJ2-7; perhaps TRBD1 as D (6 bases). The ends were cut back, 5 bases at V and 6 bases at J, with 17 bases in the middle. This CDR3 region has 14 residues. CDR1 LNHNV and CDR2 YYDKDF come from the germline V gene (reference sequence).

The CDR3 DNA follows: TGTGCCAGCAGTAAAAGGGGGCGGTCTACTGAAGCTTTCTTT. Its protein product is CASSKRGRSTEAFF. The chain uses TRBV5-6 and TRBJ1-1, with TRBD1 matching over 7 bases. The CDR3 length is 14 residues. V dropped 5 bases and J dropped 5; count of bases not matched to a gene: 9. From germline, CDR1 is SGHDT and CDR2 YYEEEE.

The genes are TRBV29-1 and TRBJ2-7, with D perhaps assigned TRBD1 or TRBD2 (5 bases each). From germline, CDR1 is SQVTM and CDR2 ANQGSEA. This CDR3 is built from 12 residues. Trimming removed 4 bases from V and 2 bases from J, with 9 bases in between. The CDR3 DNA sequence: TGCAGCGTTGGAGAGGGGCCCTACGAGCAGTACTTC. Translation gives CSVGEGPYEQYF.

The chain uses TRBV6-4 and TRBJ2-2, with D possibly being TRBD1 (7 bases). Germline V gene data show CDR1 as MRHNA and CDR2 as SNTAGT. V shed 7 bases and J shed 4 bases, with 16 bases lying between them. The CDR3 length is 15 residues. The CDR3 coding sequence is TGTGCCAGCAAGGAGGAGGGGGCGACCACCGGGGAGCTGTTTTTT. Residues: CASKEEGATTGELFF.

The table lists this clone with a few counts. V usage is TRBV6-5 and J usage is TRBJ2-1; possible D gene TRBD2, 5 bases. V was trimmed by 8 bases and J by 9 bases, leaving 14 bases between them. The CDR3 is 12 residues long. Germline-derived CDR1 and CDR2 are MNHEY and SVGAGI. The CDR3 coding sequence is TGTGCCAGCTATTCGTTTGGAGGTGAGCAGTTCTTC. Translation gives CASYSFGGEQFF.

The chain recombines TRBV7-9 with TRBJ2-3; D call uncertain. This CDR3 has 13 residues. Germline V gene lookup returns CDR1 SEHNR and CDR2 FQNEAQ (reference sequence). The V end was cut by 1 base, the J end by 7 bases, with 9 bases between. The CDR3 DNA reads TGTGCCAGCAGCTTAGATCCCAGTCATACGCAGTATTTT. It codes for CASSLDPSHTQYF.

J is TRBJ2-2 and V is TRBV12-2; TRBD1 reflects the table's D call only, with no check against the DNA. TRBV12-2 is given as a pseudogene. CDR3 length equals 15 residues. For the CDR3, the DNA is TGTGCAAGTCGCCCCGGACAGGGTGACACCGGGGAGCTGTTTTTT. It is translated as CASRPGQGDTGELFF.

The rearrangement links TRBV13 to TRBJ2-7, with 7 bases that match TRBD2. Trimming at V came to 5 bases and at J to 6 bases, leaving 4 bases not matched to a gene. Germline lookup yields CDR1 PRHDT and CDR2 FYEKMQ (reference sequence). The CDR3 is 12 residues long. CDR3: CASSRTGGEQYF. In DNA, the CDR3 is TGTGCCAGCAGCCGTACGGGAGGCGAGCAGTACTTC. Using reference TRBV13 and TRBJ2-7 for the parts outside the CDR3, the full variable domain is AAGVIQSPRHLIKEKRETATLKCYPIPRHDTVYWYQQGPGQDPQFLISFYEKMQSDKGSIPDRFSAQQFSDYHSELNMSSLELGDSALYFCASSRTGGEQYFGPGTRLTVT.

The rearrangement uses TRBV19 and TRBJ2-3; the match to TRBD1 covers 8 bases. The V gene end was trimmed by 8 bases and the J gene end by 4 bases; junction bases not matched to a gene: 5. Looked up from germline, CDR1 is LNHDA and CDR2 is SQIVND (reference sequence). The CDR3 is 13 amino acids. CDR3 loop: CASEAGGADTQYF. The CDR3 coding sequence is TGTGCCAGTGAGGCAGGGGGCGCAGATACGCAGTATTTT. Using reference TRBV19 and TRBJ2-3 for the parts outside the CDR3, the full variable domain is DGGITQSPKYLFRKEGQNVTLSCEQNLNHDAMYWYRQDPGQGLRLIYYSQIVNDFQKGDIAEGYSVSREKKESFPLTVTSAQKNPTAFYLCASEAGGADTQYFGPGTRLTVL.

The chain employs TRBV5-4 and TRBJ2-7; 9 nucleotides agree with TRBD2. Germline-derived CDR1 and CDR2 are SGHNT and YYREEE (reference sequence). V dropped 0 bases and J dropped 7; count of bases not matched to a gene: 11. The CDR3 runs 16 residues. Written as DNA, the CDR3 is TGTGCCAGCAGCTTGGCTGGGTCTCTAGCGGGGTGGGAGCAGTACTTC. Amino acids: CASSLAGSLAGWEQYF.

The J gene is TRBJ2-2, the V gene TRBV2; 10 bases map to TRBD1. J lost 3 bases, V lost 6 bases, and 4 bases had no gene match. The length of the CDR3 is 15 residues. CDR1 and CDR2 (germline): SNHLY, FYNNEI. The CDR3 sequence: CASRATGGHTGELFF. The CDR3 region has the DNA TGTGCCAGCAGAGCGACAGGGGGCCACACCGGGGAGCTGTTTTTT. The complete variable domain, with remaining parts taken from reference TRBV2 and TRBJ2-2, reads EPEVTQTPSHQVTQMGQEVILRCVPISNHLYFYWYRQILGQKVEFLVSFYNNEISEKSEIFDDQFSVERPDGSNFTLKIRSTKLEDSAMYFCASRATGGHTGELFFGEGSRLTVL.

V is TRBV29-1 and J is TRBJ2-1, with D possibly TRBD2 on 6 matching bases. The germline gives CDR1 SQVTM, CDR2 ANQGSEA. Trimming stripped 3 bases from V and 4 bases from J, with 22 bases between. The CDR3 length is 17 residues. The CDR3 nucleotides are TGCAGCGTTGATGGGGTTGAGACGGGGGTAAGGTACAATGAGCAGTTCTTC. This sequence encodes CSVDGVETGVRYNEQFF.

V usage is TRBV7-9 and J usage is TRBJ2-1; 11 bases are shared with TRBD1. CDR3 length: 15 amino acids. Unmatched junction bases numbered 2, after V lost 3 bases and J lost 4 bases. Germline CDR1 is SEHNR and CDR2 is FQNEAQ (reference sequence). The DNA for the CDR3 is TGTGCCAGCAGCTTCCGGGACAGGGGGTACAATGAGCAGTTCTTC. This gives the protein CASSFRDRGYNEQFF.

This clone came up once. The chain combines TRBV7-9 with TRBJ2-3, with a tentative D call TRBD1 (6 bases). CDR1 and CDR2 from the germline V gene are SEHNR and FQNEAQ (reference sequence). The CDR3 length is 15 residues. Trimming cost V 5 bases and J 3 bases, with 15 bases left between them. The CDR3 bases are TGTGCCAGCAGCACCACAGGGAGAAGAACAGATACGCAGTATTTT. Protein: CASSTTGRRTDTQYF.

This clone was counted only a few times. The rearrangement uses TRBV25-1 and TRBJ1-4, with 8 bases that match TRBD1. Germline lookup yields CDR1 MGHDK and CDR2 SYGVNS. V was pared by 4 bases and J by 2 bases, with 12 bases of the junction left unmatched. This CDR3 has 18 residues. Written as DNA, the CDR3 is TGTGCCAGCAGTGTGCCGGCAGGGGGCGAGAGGACTAATGAAAAACTGTTTTTT. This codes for CASSVPAGGERTNEKLFF.

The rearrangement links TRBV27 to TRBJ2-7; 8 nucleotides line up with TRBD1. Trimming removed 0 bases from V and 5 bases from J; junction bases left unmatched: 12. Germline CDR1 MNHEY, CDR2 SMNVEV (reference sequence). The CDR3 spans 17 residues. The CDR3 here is CASSLSLPGQGNHEQYF. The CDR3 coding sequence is TGTGCCAGCAGTTTATCGCTCCCTGGACAGGGAAATCACGAGCAGTACTTC.

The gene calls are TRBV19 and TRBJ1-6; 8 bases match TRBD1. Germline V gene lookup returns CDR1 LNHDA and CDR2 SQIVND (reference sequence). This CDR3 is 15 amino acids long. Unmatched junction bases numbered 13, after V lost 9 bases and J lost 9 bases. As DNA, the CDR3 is TGTGCCAGCCGACAGGGGAAGTTGCGACGTTCACCCCTCCACTTT. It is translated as CASRQGKLRRSPLHF.

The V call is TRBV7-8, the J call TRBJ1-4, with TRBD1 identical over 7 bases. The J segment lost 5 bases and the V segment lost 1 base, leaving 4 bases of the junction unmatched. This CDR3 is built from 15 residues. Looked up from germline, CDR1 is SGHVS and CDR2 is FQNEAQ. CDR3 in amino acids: CASSLGAGGNEKLFF. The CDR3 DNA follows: TGTGCCAGCAGCTTAGGGGCAGGGGGGAATGAAAAACTGTTTTTT.

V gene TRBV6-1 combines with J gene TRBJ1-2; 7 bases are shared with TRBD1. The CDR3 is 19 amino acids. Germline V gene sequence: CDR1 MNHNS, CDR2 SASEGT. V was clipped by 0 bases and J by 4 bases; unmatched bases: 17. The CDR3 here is CASSEAGRIDRAPSYGYTF. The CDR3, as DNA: TGTGCCAGCAGTGAAGCGGGAAGGATTGACAGGGCCCCTAGCTATGGCTACACCTTC.

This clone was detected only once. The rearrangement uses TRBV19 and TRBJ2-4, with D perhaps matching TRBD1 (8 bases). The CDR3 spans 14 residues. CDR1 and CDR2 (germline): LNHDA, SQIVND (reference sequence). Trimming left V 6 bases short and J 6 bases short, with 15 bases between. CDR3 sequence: CASRKTGEGNIQYF. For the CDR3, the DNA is TGTGCCAGTAGAAAGACAGGGGAGGGAAACATTCAGTACTTC.

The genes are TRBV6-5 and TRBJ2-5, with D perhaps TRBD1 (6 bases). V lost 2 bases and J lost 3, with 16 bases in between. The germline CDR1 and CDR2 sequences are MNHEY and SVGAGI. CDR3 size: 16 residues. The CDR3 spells CASSYRGAGAEETQYF. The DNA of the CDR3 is TGTGCCAGCAGTTACAGAGGAGCAGGGGCCGAAGAGACCCAGTACTTC.

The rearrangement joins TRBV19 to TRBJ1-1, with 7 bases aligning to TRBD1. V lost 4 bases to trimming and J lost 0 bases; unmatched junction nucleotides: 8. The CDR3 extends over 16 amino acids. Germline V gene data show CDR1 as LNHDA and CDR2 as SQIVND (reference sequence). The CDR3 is CASSTPYRGLNTEAFF. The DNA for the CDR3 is TGTGCCAGTAGTACCCCTTACAGGGGCTTGAACACTGAAGCTTTCTTT.

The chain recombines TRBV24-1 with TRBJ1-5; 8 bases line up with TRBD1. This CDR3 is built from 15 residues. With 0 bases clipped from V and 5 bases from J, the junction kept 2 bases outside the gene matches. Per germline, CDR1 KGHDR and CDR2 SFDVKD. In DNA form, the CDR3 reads TGTGCCACCAGTGATTTGGGACAGGGCTATCAGCCCCAGCATTTT. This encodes CATSDLGQGYQPQHF.

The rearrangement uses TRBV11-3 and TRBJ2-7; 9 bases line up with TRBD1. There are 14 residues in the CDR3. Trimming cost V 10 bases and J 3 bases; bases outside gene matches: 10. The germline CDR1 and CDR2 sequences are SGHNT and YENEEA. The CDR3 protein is CATSERTGVYEQYF. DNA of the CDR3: TGTGCCACCTCAGAACGGACAGGGGTCTACGAGCAGTACTTC.

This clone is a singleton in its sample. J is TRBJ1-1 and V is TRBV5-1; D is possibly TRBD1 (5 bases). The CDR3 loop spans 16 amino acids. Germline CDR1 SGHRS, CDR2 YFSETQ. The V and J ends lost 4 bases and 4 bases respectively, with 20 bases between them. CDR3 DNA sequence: TGCGCCAGCAGCCCCATTTCCCAGGGAGGAGCCACTGAAGCTTTCTTT. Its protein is CASSPISQGGATEAFF.

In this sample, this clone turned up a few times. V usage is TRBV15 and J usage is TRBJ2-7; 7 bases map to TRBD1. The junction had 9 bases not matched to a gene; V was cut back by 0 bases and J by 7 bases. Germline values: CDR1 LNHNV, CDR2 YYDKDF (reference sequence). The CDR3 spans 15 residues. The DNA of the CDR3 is TGTGCCACCAGCAGAGATGGGACAGCCCTACGAGAGCAGTACTTC. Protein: CATSRDGTALREQYF.

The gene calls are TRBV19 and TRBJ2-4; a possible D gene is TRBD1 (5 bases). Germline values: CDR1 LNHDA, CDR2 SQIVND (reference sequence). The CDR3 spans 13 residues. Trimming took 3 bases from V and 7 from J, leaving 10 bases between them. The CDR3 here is CASSIGAGNIQYF. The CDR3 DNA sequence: TGTGCCAGTAGTATTGGGGCAGGGAACATTCAGTACTTC. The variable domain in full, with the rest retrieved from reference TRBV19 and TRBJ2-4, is DGGITQSPKYLFRKEGQNVTLSCEQNLNHDAMYWYRQDPGQGLRLIYYSQIVNDFQKGDIAEGYSVSREKKESFPLTVTSAQKNPTAFYLCASSIGAGNIQYFGAGTRLSVL.

CDR3 in amino acids: CASSLATGTVFGNTIYF. The CDR3 DNA follows: TGTGCCAGCAGCTTAGCGACAGGGACAGTATTTGGAAACACCATATATTTT. The chain employs TRBV7-9 and TRBJ1-3, with 7 bases matching TRBD1. V was pared by 0 bases and J by 3 bases, with 8 bases of the junction left unmatched. This CDR3 contains 17 residues. Per germline, CDR1 SEHNR and CDR2 FQNEAQ (reference sequence).

The CDR3 reads CASRPQGTGELFF. The DNA for the CDR3 is TGTGCCAGCAGACCACAGGGGACCGGGGAGCTGTTTTTT. V is TRBV6-5 and J is TRBJ2-2, with 7 nucleotides matching TRBD1. The ends lost 6 bases at V and 5 bases at J; junction bases unmatched: 3. The CDR3 loop spans 13 amino acids. Per the germline V gene, CDR1 is MNHEY and CDR2 is SVGAGI.